This TCR beta chain comes out of a study of blood T cell repertoires in COVID-19. Produced via immunoSEQ multiplex PCR; TCRdb's table is partial and in-frame only. In the table there are around 130,000 clones, roughly 89% of which are singletons. The CDR3 totals 17 residues. Trimming shortened V by 4 bases and J by 8 bases, and 24 bases separated the two germline ends. CDR1 PRHDT and CDR2 FYEKMQ come from the germline V gene (reference sequence). The chain employs TRBV13 and TRBJ2-1; tentative D call: TRBD2 (5 bases). The receptor comes from a woman aged 45-65 years with acute or convalescent COVID-19. Input material: peripheral blood. The CDR3 DNA reads TGTGCCAGCAGCTCCCGCCAGAGCGGACCCTTTACAGATGAGCAGTTCTTC. Translation gives CASSSRQSGPFTDEQFF.